The 20 T cell receptor beta chains given below trace back to one sample, sequenced in a study of blood T cell repertoires in COVID-19. TCRdb's copy holds only in-frame clones and misses some; the assay was immunoSEQ multiplex PCR. Among about 64,000 clones listed, 75% to 90% were seen once. Input material: peripheral blood. The receptors shown here come from a human donor in a cohort sampled during active COVID-19.

This sequence joins TRBV27 and TRBJ2-6; D may be TRBD1 (5 bases). CDR1 is MNHEY, CDR2 SMNVEV, per germline (reference sequence). V was pared by 4 bases and J by 2 bases, with 12 bases between. This CDR3 spans 16 amino acids. This CDR3 is CASSSPGRAGANVLTF. CDR3 DNA: TGTGCCAGCAGTTCCCCAGGGCGAGCTGGGGCCAACGTCCTGACTTTC.

The rearrangement joins TRBV4-1 to TRBJ2-4, with 7 bases identical to TRBD1. Germline CDR1 MGHRA, CDR2 YSYEKL. With V trimmed by 3 bases and J by 0 bases, 11 bases remained unmatched. The CDR3 covers 18 residues. CDR3 residues: CASSQPGQRQLAKNIQYF. DNA for the CDR3: TGCGCCAGCAGCCAGCCGGGACAGCGACAACTAGCCAAAAACATTCAGTACTTC.

The CDR3 spells CASSLGTSASYEQYF. The CDR3 DNA reads TGTGCCAGCAGCTTAGGGACTAGCGCCTCCTACGAGCAGTACTTC. The V gene is TRBV7-6, the J gene TRBJ2-7, with TRBD2 matching over 9 bases. The V gene end was trimmed by 1 base and the J gene end by 0 bases; junction bases not matched to a gene: 1. Germline CDR1 SGHVS, CDR2 FNYEAQ. This CDR3 has 15 residues.

V gene TRBV4-1 combines with J gene TRBJ2-3; possible D gene TRBD1, 6 bases. Germline V gene sequence: CDR1 MGHRA, CDR2 YSYEKL. CDR3 length: 19 residues. V lost 0 bases, J lost 2 bases, and 21 bases lay in between. Here the CDR3 DNA reads TGCGCCAGCAGCCAAGAGAGGATTGACCAGGGGATCCCCACAGATACGCAGTATTTT. It codes for CASSQERIDQGIPTDTQYF.

This chain connects TRBV7-6 to TRBJ1-3, with 10 bases fitting TRBD1. The CDR3 loop spans 17 amino acids. V was pared by 5 bases and J by 6 bases, with 13 bases of the junction left unmatched. Germline CDR1 SGHVS, CDR2 FNYEAQ. In DNA, the CDR3 is TGTGCCAGCAGCCCTAGAGTCGACAGGGGGCGAGTAAACACCATATATTTT. It yields the protein CASSPRVDRGRVNTIYF.

This clone was seen only a few times. The gene calls are TRBV5-1 and TRBJ2-3; maybe TRBD1 (5 bases). This CDR3 is built from 16 residues. The germline V and J ends were trimmed by 4 bases and 1 base, with 16 bases remaining between them. Germline V gene data show CDR1 as SGHRS and CDR2 as YFSETQ. This chain's CDR3 is CASSTTVLGGTDTQYF. The CDR3 coding sequence is TGCGCCAGCAGCACCACAGTTCTAGGGGGCACAGATACGCAGTATTTT.

CDR3 protein: CASSEKTGNTQYF. As DNA, the CDR3 is TGTGCCAGCAGCGAAAAGACAGGGAATACGCAGTATTTT. The chain uses TRBV11-3 and TRBJ2-3; TRBD1 matches at 7 bases. Per germline, CDR1 SGHNT and CDR2 YENEEA. Trimming removed 5 bases from V and 7 bases from J; junction bases left unmatched: 6. The CDR3 extends over 13 amino acids.

The chain uses TRBV18 and TRBJ2-7; possibly TRBD1 for D (6 bases). In germline, CDR1 is KGHSH, CDR2 LQKENI. The CDR3 is 13 amino acids. V lost 6 bases to trimming and J lost 2 bases, with 11 bases between them. As DNA, the CDR3 is TGTGCCAGCTCTCCGGACAGAACCTACGAGCAGTACTTC. Translating it yields CASSPDRTYEQYF.

This chain uses TRBV28 with TRBJ2-3, with 11 nucleotides matching TRBD2. Trimming took 6 bases from V and 3 from J; bases not matched to a gene: 5. The CDR3 contains 15 residues. CDR1 and CDR2 from the germline V gene are MDHEN and SYDVKM. CDR3 protein: CASSPSGGRTDTQYF. CDR3 sequence (DNA): TGTGCCAGCAGCCCTAGCGGGGGGCGTACAGATACGCAGTATTTT.

This clone was seen a single time. This CDR3 is CASKRGQGYEQYF. CDR3 DNA: TGTGCCAGCAAACGGGGACAGGGCTACGAGCAGTACTTC. This chain joins TRBV27 and TRBJ2-7; TRBD1 agrees at 9 bases. The germline gives CDR1 MNHEY, CDR2 SMNVEV (reference sequence). The CDR3 covers 13 residues. Trimming removed 7 bases from V and 3 bases from J; junction bases left unmatched: 4.

The rearrangement uses TRBV27 and TRBJ1-6, with D possibly being TRBD1 (6 bases). Trimming took off 5 bases at V and 9 bases at J, with 17 bases between the two ends. Germline assignment: CDR1 MNHEY and CDR2 SMNVEV (reference sequence). There are 15 residues in the CDR3. For the CDR3, the DNA is TGTGCCAGCAGTGGCAGGGGTTATGGGAGTTCACCCCTCCACTTT. It is translated as CASSGRGYGSSPLHF.

The CDR3 coding sequence is TGTGCCAGCAGCGACTCCTTTAGGGGCGATACGCAGTATTTT. Protein product: CASSDSFRGDTQYF. The chain carries TRBV6-5 and TRBJ2-3; possible D gene TRBD1, 5 bases. The CDR3 totals 14 residues. With 6 bases removed from V and 6 bases from J, the gap between germline ends came to 16 bases. Germline CDR1 and CDR2: MNHEY and SVGAGI.

The CDR3 spells CASSDDTSYEQYF. The CDR3 DNA reads TGTGCCAGCAGCGATGACACGTCCTACGAGCAGTACTTC. The chain has TRBV6-5 and TRBJ2-7; D unresolved. The ends were cut back, 6 bases at V and 1 base at J, with 10 bases in the middle. CDR3 length: 13 residues. The V gene's germline CDR1 is MNHEY and CDR2 SVGAGI.

The chain recombines TRBV2 with TRBJ1-3; D gene uncertain. The germline V gene has CDR1 SNHLY and CDR2 FYNNEI. The CDR3 loop spans 16 amino acids. V lost 4 bases and J 0 bases, leaving 13 bases between the germline ends. In nucleotides, the CDR3 is TGTGCCAGCAGTGGGCAACCCGTTGTCTCTGGAAACACCATATATTTT. It translates to CASSGQPVVSGNTIYF.

The chain joins TRBV5-1 to TRBJ2-1; 13 bases agree with TRBD2. The CDR3 has 15 residues. The J segment lost 10 bases and the V segment lost 2 bases, leaving 6 bases of the junction unmatched. In germline, CDR1 is SGHRS, CDR2 YFSETQ. CDR3 nucleotide sequence: TGCGCCAGCAGCTTACTAGCGGGGGGGCCAGGAGAGCAGTTCTTC. It translates to CASSLLAGGPGEQFF.

The chain is built from TRBV5-4 and TRBJ2-2; 8 nucleotides align to TRBD1. V was clipped by 4 bases and J by 4 bases; unmatched bases: 12. The length of the CDR3 is 17 residues. The germline V gene encodes CDR1 SGHNT and CDR2 YYREEE (reference sequence). The CDR3 DNA reads as TGTGCCAGCAGCCGTCAGACAGGGGAGCCCTTCACCGGGGAGCTGTTTTTT. This sequence encodes CASSRQTGEPFTGELFF.

The rearrangement joins TRBV6-5 to TRBJ1-1; D may be TRBD1 (5 bases). Germline V gives CDR1 MNHEY, CDR2 SVGAGI. V lost 5 bases and J lost 0, with 13 bases in between. This CDR3 comprises 15 residues. The CDR3 DNA is TGTGCCAGCAGTCCCCTGACAGATATGAACACTGAAGCTTTCTTT. Residues: CASSPLTDMNTEAFF.

The chain has TRBV28 and TRBJ1-1, with TRBD1 as a possible D gene (5 bases). Trimming took off 2 bases at V and 0 bases at J, with 7 bases between the two ends. The CDR3 runs to 14 residues. Germline lookup yields CDR1 MDHEN and CDR2 SYDVKM. CDR3 bases: TGTGCCAGCAGTTTAGACAGTTTGAACACTGAAGCTTTCTTT. Translating gives CASSLDSLNTEAFF.

A single count supports this clone. The chain is built from TRBV19 and TRBJ2-5; 10 bases line up with TRBD2. V lost 8 bases, J lost 5 bases, and 8 bases stayed unmatched. The CDR3 extends over 14 amino acids. Germline V CDR1 and CDR2: LNHDA, SQIVND (reference sequence). CDR3 residues: CASWSGGDGETQYF. The CDR3 DNA reads TGTGCCAGTTGGAGCGGGGGGGACGGGGAGACCCAGTACTTC.

The V gene is TRBV7-6, the J gene TRBJ2-5, with 8 bases that match TRBD1. This CDR3 is 15 amino acids long. The V gene end was trimmed by 5 bases and the J gene end by 4 bases; junction bases not matched to a gene: 9. The germline CDR1 and CDR2 sequences are SGHVS and FNYEAQ. The CDR3 loop is CASSTPTGVGETQYF. The CDR3, as DNA: TGTGCCAGCAGCACCCCGACAGGGGTTGGAGAGACCCAGTACTTC. Combining the CDR3 with reference TRBV7-6 and TRBJ2-5 gives the whole variable domain GAGVSQSPRYKVTKRGQDVALRCDPISGHVSLYWYRQALGQGPEFLTYFNYEAQQDKSGLPNDRFSAERPEGSISTLTIQRTEQRDSAMYRCASSTPTGVGETQYFGPGTRLLVL.